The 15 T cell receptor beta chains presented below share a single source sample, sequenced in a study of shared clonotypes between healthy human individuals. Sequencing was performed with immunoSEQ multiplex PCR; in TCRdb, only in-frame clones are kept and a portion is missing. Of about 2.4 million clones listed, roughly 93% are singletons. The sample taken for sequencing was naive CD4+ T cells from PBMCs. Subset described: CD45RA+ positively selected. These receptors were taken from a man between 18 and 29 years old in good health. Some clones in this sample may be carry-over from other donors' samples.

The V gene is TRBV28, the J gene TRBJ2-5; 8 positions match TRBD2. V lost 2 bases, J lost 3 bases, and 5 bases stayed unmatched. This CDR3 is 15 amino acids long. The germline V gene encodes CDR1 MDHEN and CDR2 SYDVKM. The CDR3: CASSLAGGREETQYF. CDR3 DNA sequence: TGTGCCAGCAGTTTAGCGGGAGGTCGGGAAGAGACCCAGTACTTC.

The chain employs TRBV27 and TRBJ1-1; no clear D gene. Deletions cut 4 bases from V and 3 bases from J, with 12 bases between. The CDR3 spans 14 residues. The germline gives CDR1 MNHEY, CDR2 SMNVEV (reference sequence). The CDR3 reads CASSSSQRYTEAFF. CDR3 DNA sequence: TGTGCCAGCAGTTCGTCACAGCGCTACACTGAAGCTTTCTTT.

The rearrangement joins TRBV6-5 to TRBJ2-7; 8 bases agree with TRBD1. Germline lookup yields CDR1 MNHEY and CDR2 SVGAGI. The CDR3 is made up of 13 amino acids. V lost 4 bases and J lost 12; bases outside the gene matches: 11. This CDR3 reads CASSSAQGQGSYF. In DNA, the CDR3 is TGTGCCAGCAGTTCGGCCCAAGGACAGGGCTCGTACTTC.

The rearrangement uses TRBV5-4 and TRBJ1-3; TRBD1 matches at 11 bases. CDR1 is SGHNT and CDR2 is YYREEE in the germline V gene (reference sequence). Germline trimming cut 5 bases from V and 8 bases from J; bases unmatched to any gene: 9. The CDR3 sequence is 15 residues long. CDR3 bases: TGTGCCAGCAGTTGGGGGACAGGGGGATTTGACACCATATATTTT. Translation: CASSWGTGGFDTIYF.

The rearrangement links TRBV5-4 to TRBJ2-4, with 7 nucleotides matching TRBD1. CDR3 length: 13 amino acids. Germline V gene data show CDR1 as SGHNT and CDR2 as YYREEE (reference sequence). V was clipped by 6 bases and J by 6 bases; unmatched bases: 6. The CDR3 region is CASTRDRINIQYF. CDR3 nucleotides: TGTGCCAGCACCAGGGACAGAATAAACATTCAGTACTTC.

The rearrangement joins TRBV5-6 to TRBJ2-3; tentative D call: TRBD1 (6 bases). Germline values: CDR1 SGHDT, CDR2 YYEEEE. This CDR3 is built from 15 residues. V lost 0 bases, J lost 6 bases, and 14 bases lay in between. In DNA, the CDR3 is TGTGCCAGCAGCTTGGGGGGGCCAGCAGGGGATACGCAGTATTTT. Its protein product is CASSLGGPAGDTQYF.

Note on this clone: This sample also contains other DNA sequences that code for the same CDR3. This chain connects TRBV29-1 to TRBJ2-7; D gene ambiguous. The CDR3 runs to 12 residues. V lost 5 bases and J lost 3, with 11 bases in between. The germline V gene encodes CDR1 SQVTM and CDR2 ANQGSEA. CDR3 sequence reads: CSVRTGVYEQYF. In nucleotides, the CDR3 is TGCAGCGTTCGAACCGGTGTCTACGAGCAGTACTTC.

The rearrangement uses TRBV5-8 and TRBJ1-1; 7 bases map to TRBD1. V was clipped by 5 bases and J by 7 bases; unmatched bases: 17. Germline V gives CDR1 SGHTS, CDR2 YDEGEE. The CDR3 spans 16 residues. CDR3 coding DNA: TGTGCCAGCAGAAATACCCCACCGACAGGGACACATGAAGCTTTCTTT. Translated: CASRNTPPTGTHEAFF.

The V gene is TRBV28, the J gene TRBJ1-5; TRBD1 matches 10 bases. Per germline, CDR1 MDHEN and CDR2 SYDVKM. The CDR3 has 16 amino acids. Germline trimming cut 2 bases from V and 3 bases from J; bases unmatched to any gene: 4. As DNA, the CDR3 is TGTGCCAGCAGTTTACAGGACAGGGGGATCAATCAGCCCCAGCATTTT. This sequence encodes CASSLQDRGINQPQHF. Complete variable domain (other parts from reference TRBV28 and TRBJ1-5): DVKVTQSSRYLVKRTGEKVFLECVQDMDHENMFWYRQDPGLGLRLIYFSYDVKMKEKGDIPEGYSVSREKKERFSLILESASTNQTSMYLCASSLQDRGINQPQHFGDGTRLSIL.

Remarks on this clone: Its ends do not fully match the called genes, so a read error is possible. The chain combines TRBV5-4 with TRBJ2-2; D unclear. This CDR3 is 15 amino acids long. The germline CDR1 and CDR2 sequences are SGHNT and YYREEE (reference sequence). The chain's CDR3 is CASRLDPTNTGELFF. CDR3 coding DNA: TGTGCCAGCAGATTGGACCCAACGAACACCGGGGAGCTGTTTTTT.

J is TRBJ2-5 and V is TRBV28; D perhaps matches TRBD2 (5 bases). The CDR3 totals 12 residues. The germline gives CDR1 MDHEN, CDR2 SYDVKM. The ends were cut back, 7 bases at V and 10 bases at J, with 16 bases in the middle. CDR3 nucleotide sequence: TGTGCCAGCAAGTCGGAGGAACCCCTCCAGTACTTC. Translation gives CASKSEEPLQYF.

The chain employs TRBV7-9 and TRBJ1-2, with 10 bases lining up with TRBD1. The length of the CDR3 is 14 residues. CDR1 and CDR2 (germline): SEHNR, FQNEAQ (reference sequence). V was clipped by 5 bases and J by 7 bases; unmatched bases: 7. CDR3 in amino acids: CASSPDRGRTGYTF. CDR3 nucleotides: TGTGCCAGCAGCCCAGACAGGGGGCGAACTGGCTACACCTTC. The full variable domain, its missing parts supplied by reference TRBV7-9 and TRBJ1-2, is DTGVSQNPRHKITKRGQNVTFRCDPISEHNRLYWYRQTLGQGPEFLTYFQNEAQLEKSRLLSDRFSAERPKGSFSTLEIQRTEQGDSAMYLCASSPDRGRTGYTFGSGTRLTVV.

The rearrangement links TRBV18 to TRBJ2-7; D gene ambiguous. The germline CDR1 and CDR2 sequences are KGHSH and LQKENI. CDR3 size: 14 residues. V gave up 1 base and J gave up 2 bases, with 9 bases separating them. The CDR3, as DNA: TGTGCCAGCTCACCACAGGACCCCACCTACGAGCAGTACTTC. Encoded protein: CASSPQDPTYEQYF.

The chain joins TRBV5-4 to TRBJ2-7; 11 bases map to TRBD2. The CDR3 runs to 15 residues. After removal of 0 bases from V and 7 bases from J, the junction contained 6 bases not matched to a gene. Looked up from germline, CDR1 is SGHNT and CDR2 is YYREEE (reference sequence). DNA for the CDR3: TGTGCCAGCAGCTTGGCACTAGCGGGAGCAATTGAGCAGTACTTC. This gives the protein CASSLALAGAIEQYF.

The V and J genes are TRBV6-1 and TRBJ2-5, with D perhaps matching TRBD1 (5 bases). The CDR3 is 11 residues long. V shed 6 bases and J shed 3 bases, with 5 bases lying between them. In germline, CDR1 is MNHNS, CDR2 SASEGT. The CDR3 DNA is TGTGCCAGCAGAGGGGAAGAGACCCAGTACTTC. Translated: CASRGEETQYF.